This TCR beta chain is drawn from a study of T cells after yellow fever vaccination (dated by TCRdb to the late 2010s). Notes on the research overall: The SMART-Seq v4 Ultra Low Input RNA kit was used to prepare libraries from fractions with low cell numbers. To track T-cell clones before and after primary and booster YFV17D yellow fever vaccination, bulk TCR alpha and beta repertoires were sequenced longitudinally. Two healthy male donors, one aged 18 to 30 and one aged 30 to 40 years, were included in the cohort. Blood was collected at multiple timepoints before and after primary and secondary immunization, and bulk PBMC replicates and cell subsets were isolated.

What the study reported, not specific to this receptor: Compared with the primary T-cell response, the secondary T-cell response was faster but weaker, reaching its peak on day 5 rather than on day 15. A small share of clonotypes occurred in both CD4 and CD8 compartments, likely arising from convergent recombination. Because only a couple of donors were included in the study, the extent to which the findings can be generalized is limited. After the booster, most clones that had expanded after primary vaccination were detected again (about 97% of CD4 and around nine tenths of CD8), suggesting broad maintenance of memory. Computational filtering was required because FACS-sorted repertoires could contain abundant contaminating clonotypes from the bulk population.

The reads were generated on an Illumina NovaSeq 6000. TCR cDNA was synthesized by 5'RACE template switching, which introduced a universal primer site and unique molecular identifiers. Priming for cDNA synthesis came from both the TCR alpha and TCR beta constant segments. Library amplification involved two PCR steps, and the second step added sample barcodes and sequencing adapters. Sequencing of libraries was done on Illumina HiSeq 2500 (2x100 bp) or NovaSeq (2x150 bp). The authors' analysis ran thus. MIGEC was used to demultiplex reads and collapse the reads into UMI consensus sequences, and MiXCR was used for V(D)J alignment. Vaccine-responding clonotypes were defined with edgeR using replicate PBMC samples, requiring FDR below 0.01 and a log2 fold change above 5 up to day 15. Bulk clonotypes were assigned CD4 or CD8 identity according to which sequenced CD4 or CD8 repertoire held them at higher abundance. The raw public data were reprocessed by TCRdb itself: fastp quality trimming at Q25, MiXCR clonotype calling, in-frame beta chains only. Rows merge per CDR3 protein into single entries with the most common DNA and genes. These V and J calls originate from TCRdb's pipeline instead of the authors' own analysis. A total of 150,000 to 200,000 distinct CDR3 sequences appear in this sample, approximately 9.7% of them only once. The ten largest clones add up to 35% to 40% of the sample.

This sample's treatment or condition label indicates: live attenuated yellow fever vaccine strain. A standard Ficoll-Paque protocol was used to isolate PBMCs from peripheral blood. CD4 and CD8 T-cell fractions were isolated with Dynabeads CD4 and CD8 positive selection kits. TriZol was used to extract RNA from bulk PBMCs, CD4 and CD8 fractions, and dextramer-positive and dextramer-negative fractions. Clipping removes 6 bases from V and 2 bases from J, with 8 as the unmatched junction base count. Measured from the cysteine to the phenylalanine, the CDR3 is 15 residues long. The CDR3 DNA has 45 bases and is translated from base 1. CDR1 MNHEY and CDR2 SVGAGI were looked up in the germline V gene. In regard to this clonotype: Its target antigen remains unknown. No base quality values were provided; no much bigger clone lies one nucleotide off.

This material consisted of CD8+ T cells sorted from PBMCs, taken 45 days after the yellow fever booster vaccination. Recombination joined TRBV6-5 with TRBJ2-7; 9 bases in the junction line up with TRBD1. The TCR was taken from a man aged 18 to 29 who received the YFV17D yellow fever vaccine. In nucleotide form, the sequence is TGTGCCAGCAGCCCCGACAGGGGGAGAACCTACGAGCAGTACTTC. It translates as CASSPDRGRTYEQYF.